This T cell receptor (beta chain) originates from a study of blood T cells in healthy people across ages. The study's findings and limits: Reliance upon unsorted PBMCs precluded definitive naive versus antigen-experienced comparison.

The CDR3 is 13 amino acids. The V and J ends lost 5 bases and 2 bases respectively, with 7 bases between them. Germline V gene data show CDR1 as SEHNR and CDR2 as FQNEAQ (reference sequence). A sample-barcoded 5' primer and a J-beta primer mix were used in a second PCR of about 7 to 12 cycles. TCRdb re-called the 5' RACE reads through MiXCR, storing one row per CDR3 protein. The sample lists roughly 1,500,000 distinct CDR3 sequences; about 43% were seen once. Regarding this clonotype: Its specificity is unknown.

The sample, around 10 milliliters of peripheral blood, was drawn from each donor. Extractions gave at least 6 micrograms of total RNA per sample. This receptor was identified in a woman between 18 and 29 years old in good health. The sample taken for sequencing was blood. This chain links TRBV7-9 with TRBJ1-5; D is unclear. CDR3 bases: TGTGCCAGCAGCCCCATAGGCAATCAGCCCCAGCATTTT. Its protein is CASSPIGNQPQHF. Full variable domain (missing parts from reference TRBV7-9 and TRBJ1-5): DTGVSQNPRHKITKRGQNVTFRCDPISEHNRLYWYRQTLGQGPEFLTYFQNEAQLEKSRLLSDRFSAERPKGSFSTLEIQRTEQGDSAMYLCASSPIGNQPQHFGDGTRLSIL.